Presented here are 15 T cell receptor beta chains from one specimen sequenced in a study of Tregs in tolerant kidney transplant recipients. TCRdb's copy holds only in-frame clones and misses some; the assay was immunoSEQ multiplex PCR. The repertoire includes thousands of clones, approximately 30% of them detected once, and about 5.3% sits in the top ten. CFSE-labeled recipient PBMCs were cultured six to seven days with irradiated graft donor PBMCs, then FACS-sorted. Their specific antigens are unknown. The source material was CD8+ T cells from blood cultured with allogeneic cells, sampled before the transplant. The origin of the receptors is a human patient who received a combined kidney and bone marrow transplant.

This clone was observed a handful of times. V and J are TRBV4-2 and TRBJ2-7; 10 bases are a match to TRBD1. This CDR3 spans 15 amino acids. The V segment lost 5 bases and the J segment 2 bases; nucleotides outside the gene matches: 6. Germline V gene data show CDR1 as LGHNA and CDR2 as YNFKEQ. CDR3 DNA sequence: TGTGCCAGCAGCTCGAGACAGGGGGCAACCTACGAGCAGTACTTC. The encoded protein is CASSSRQGATYEQYF.

J is TRBJ2-7 and V is TRBV11-2; D remains unclear. This CDR3 is 13 amino acids long. V was cut by 3 bases and J by 5 bases, with 11 bases left in between. Germline V CDR1 and CDR2: SGHAT, FQNNGV. The CDR3, as DNA: TGTGCCAGCAGCTTTGGCCCGCCCCACGAGCAGTACTTC. It yields the protein CASSFGPPHEQYF.

V and J are TRBV5-4 and TRBJ2-7; 7 bases fit TRBD1. The V and J ends lost 3 bases and 4 bases, in that order; junction bases with no gene match: 10. This CDR3 is 15 amino acids long. Germline V gene sequence: CDR1 SGHNT, CDR2 YYREEE (reference sequence). CDR3 nucleotides: TGTGCCAGCAGCTCGCCCGGGACAGATACTTACGAGCAGTACTTC. Its translation is CASSSPGTDTYEQYF.

The chain is built from TRBV6-1 and TRBJ2-7, with 8 bases that match TRBD2. Germline-derived CDR1 and CDR2 are MNHNS and SASEGT. The CDR3 is made up of 15 amino acids. The J segment lost 5 bases and the V segment lost 6 bases, leaving 12 bases of the junction unmatched. CDR3 sequence (DNA): TGTGCCAGCAGCGAAACTACTAGCGGTTATAACGAGCAGTACTTC. Translated: CASSETTSGYNEQYF.

This clone was counted a few times. The gene calls are TRBV4-2 and TRBJ2-5, with TRBD2 matching over 9 bases. From germline, CDR1 is LGHNA and CDR2 YNFKEQ. The CDR3 is 19 amino acids. Germline trimming cut 8 bases from V and 4 bases from J; bases unmatched to any gene: 23. The CDR3 region is CASGITYSGGGLGGETQYF. The CDR3 DNA reads as TGTGCCAGCGGCATAACGTATAGCGGGGGCGGATTGGGGGGAGAGACCCAGTACTTC.

The CDR3 DNA is TGTGCCAGCAGCGCCCAAGACAGGACGAACTATGGCTACACCTTC. Translated, it gives CASSAQDRTNYGYTF. This chain uses TRBV9 with TRBJ1-2; the D gene is possibly TRBD1 (6 bases). Trimming took off 3 bases at V and 2 bases at J, with 14 bases between the two ends. The germline CDR1 and CDR2 sequences are SGDLS and YYNGEE. The CDR3 runs 15 residues. Full variable domain (rest looked up from reference TRBV9 and TRBJ1-2): DSGVTQTPKHLITATGQRVTLRCSPRSGDLSVYWYQQSLDQGLQFLIQYYNGEERAKGNILERFSAQQFPDLHSELNLSSLELGDSALYFCASSAQDRTNYGYTFGSGTRLTVV.

This clone is medium-sized (0.01 to 0.1%) in the sample. This sequence joins TRBV2 and TRBJ2-7; 8 positions agree with TRBD1. This CDR3 region has 14 residues. V gave up 11 bases and J gave up 5 bases; unmatched junction bases: 14. The V gene's germline CDR1 is SNHLY and CDR2 FYNNEI. In nucleotides, the CDR3 is TGTGCCCGCAAGACCGGATCGGACAGGGACGAGCAGTACTTC. Amino acids: CARKTGSDRDEQYF.

The rearrangement joins TRBV7-3 to TRBJ1-4; 9 nucleotides match TRBD1. Germline trimming cut 5 bases from V and 5 bases from J; bases unmatched to any gene: 12. This CDR3 comprises 17 residues. Germline V gives CDR1 SGHTA, CDR2 FQGTGA. The CDR3, as DNA: TGTGCCAGCAGCACACCTACTACAGGGGGCATAAATGAAAAACTGTTTTTT. Residues: CASSTPTTGGINEKLFF.

The chain carries TRBV15 and TRBJ2-5; D gene ambiguous. This CDR3 has 15 amino acids. The germline V gene encodes CDR1 LNHNV and CDR2 YYDKDF (reference sequence). V lost 5 bases and J 2 bases, leaving 15 bases between the germline ends. DNA of the CDR3: TGTGCCACCAGCCGCCGTCAAGCGCCACAAGAGACCCAGTACTTC. It yields the protein CATSRRQAPQETQYF.

V gene TRBV4-1 combines with J gene TRBJ2-7; D is possibly TRBD1 (5 bases). V was clipped by 4 bases and J by 4 bases, with 17 bases between them. Germline CDR1 MGHRA, CDR2 YSYEKL. CDR3 length equals 15 residues. CDR3: CASSPAHGRVYEQYV. CDR3 sequence (DNA): TGCGCCAGCAGCCCAGCGCACGGCAGGGTGTACGAGCAGTACGTC.

This clone was seen a few times. Since a much larger clone is just one base distant, this may be a read error. At the DNA level, this CDR3 is encoded by other sequences in the same sample as well. V is TRBV4-1 and J is TRBJ2-2; TRBD1 aligns across 9 bases. CDR1 is MGHRA and CDR2 is YSYEKL in the germline V gene. With V trimmed by 3 bases and J by 2 bases, 4 bases remained unmatched. CDR3 length equals 16 residues. DNA for the CDR3: TGCGCCAGCAGCCATGAGGACAGGGGAAACACCGGGGAGCTGTTTTTT. Protein product: CASSHEDRGNTGELFF.

The chain has TRBV19 and TRBJ2-1, with TRBD1 matching over 7 bases. In germline, CDR1 is LNHDA, CDR2 SQIVND (reference sequence). This CDR3 has 17 residues. The V segment lost 2 bases and the J segment 5 bases; nucleotides outside the gene matches: 12. CDR3 protein: CASSIILTGTANNEQFF. In nucleotides, the CDR3 is TGTGCCAGTAGTATAATCCTTACCGGGACAGCCAACAATGAGCAGTTCTTC.

By share, this clone ranks as medium-sized. V is TRBV5-4 and J is TRBJ2-1; TRBD2 is a possible D gene (6 bases). V shed 1 base and J shed 4 bases, with 9 bases lying between them. Germline assignment: CDR1 SGHNT and CDR2 YYREEE (reference sequence). There are 14 residues in the CDR3. CDR3 DNA sequence: TGTGCCAGCAGCTTGTGGGGGGTTTACAATGAGCAGTTCTTC. Protein: CASSLWGVYNEQFF.

This clone has more than one count but fewer than ten. The chain is built from TRBV6-5 and TRBJ1-2; no clear D. From germline, CDR1 is MNHEY and CDR2 SVGAGI. The ends were cut back, 3 bases at V and 7 bases at J, with 12 bases in the middle. CDR3 size: 13 residues. The CDR3 DNA sequence: TGTGCCAGCAGTTATGGACTCCGAGCTGGCTACACCTTC. This gives the protein CASSYGLRAGYTF.

The V gene is TRBV4-1, the J gene TRBJ2-4; 7 nucleotides match TRBD1. The germline gives CDR1 MGHRA, CDR2 YSYEKL. Germline trimming cut 7 bases from V and 6 bases from J; bases unmatched to any gene: 15. The CDR3 has 16 amino acids. The DNA for the CDR3 is TGCGCCAGCACCCACCGGGCGACAGGGCCGCGAAACATTCAGTACTTC. Translating gives CASTHRATGPRNIQYF.